This TCR beta chain originates from a study of shared clonotypes between healthy human individuals. A word on this clone: What it recognizes is unknown.

Study-level findings and limits: Generation probabilities of non-shared clonotypes were lower (relative to those shared by all four donors).

Naive CD8 cells, CD45RO-negative and positively selected for CCR7, excluded terminally differentiated effector memory CD45RA+ cells. Assay used: immunoSEQ multiplex PCR; TCRdb lists only in-frame clones, some missing. The sample has some 1,900,000 clones; around 96% are singletons. V was trimmed by 0 bases and J by 2 bases, leaving 14 bases between them. The CDR3 loop spans 16 amino acids. Per the germline V gene, CDR1 is MNHEY and CDR2 is SVGAGI. The rearrangement joins TRBV6-5 to TRBJ2-7; D is ambiguous. Sequencing input: naive CD8+ T cells sorted from blood. This TCR was recovered from a man younger than 30 in good health. The CDR3 protein is CASSYSHGRITYEQYF. In nucleotides, the CDR3 is TGTGCCAGCAGTTACTCGCACGGCCGCATAACCTACGAGCAGTACTTC.